Shown below are 15 T cell receptor beta chains from a single sample sequenced in a study of brain T cells in children with intractable seizures. Repertoires were generated with immunoSEQ multiplex PCR, while TCRdb's copy carries only in-frame clones and drops some. This sample has about 76,000 clones, with approximately 94% found just once. Material: peripheral blood, obtained at surgery. Receptor source: a boy under three years old with tuberous sclerosis and intractable seizures.

The chain uses TRBV6-6 and TRBJ2-3; D perhaps matches TRBD2 (5 bases). Germline CDR1 is MNHNY and CDR2 is SVGAGI (reference sequence). The CDR3 consists of 16 residues. V was pared by 6 bases and J by 0 bases, with 16 bases between. This chain's CDR3 is CASSPGLDRSTDTQYF. CDR3 in DNA: TGTGCCAGCAGCCCCGGACTGGACCGTAGCACAGATACGCAGTATTTT.

This chain joins TRBV29-1 and TRBJ2-1; D possibly uses TRBD1 or TRBD2 (6 bases each). Between the trimmed V and J ends, which lost 6 bases and 2 bases, there was a span of 17 bases. Germline V lookup: CDR1 SQVTM, CDR2 ANQGSEA. This CDR3 is built from 15 residues. The DNA of the CDR3 is TGCAGCGTGGGGGGACAACTTAATACCTACAATGAGCAGTTCTTC. Its protein is CSVGGQLNTYNEQFF.

This chain connects TRBV10-3 to TRBJ1-1, with 8 bases fitting TRBD1. The CDR3 covers 13 residues. Germline V gene data show CDR1 as ENHRY and CDR2 as SYGVKD. Germline trimming cut 10 bases from V and 2 bases from J; bases unmatched to any gene: 6. For the CDR3, the DNA is TGTGCCACCTCCGGACAGGGCAACACTGAAGCTTTCTTT. It codes for CATSGQGNTEAFF.

The chain couples TRBV10-3 to TRBJ1-6, with D hard to call. With 0 bases removed from V and 2 bases from J, the gap between germline ends came to 5 bases. This CDR3 has 15 amino acids. Germline V gene sequence: CDR1 ENHRY, CDR2 SYGVKD. This CDR3 is CAISESQPYNSPLHF. CDR3 in DNA: TGTGCCATCAGTGAGTCGCAGCCCTATAATTCACCCCTCCACTTT.

This chain connects TRBV12-3 or TRBV12-4 to TRBJ2-7; D gene uncertain. The CDR3 consists of 11 residues. The V gene lost 6 bases and the J gene lost 3 bases, with 6 bases spanning the gap. CDR3 region: CASSPGYEQYF. The CDR3 nucleotides are TGTGCCAGCAGCCCGGGCTACGAGCAGTACTTC.

V and J are TRBV7-8 and TRBJ1-4, with D possibly being TRBD1 (6 bases). Trimming pared 5 bases from V and 4 bases from J, leaving 17 bases between. This CDR3 is built from 16 residues. Germline CDR1 reads SGHVS; CDR2 reads FQNEAQ. CDR3 nucleotide sequence: TGTGCCAGCAGCCCCCTCGAAGGGGGGCTTAATGAAAAACTGTTTTTT. Its protein product is CASSPLEGGLNEKLFF.

The chain employs TRBV6-5 and TRBJ2-7, with D uncertain. Germline V gene lookup returns CDR1 MNHEY and CDR2 SVGAGI. V lost 10 bases to trimming and J lost 2 bases, with 15 bases between them. This CDR3 comprises 13 residues. DNA for the CDR3: TGTGCCATACGACAAGCCCTCACCTACGAGCAGTACTTC. Translation gives CAIRQALTYEQYF.

This chain uses TRBV18 with TRBJ2-1, with 10 bases fitting TRBD2. CDR1 and CDR2 from the germline V gene are KGHSH and LQKENI. J lost 8 bases, V lost 1 base, and 5 bases had no gene match. The CDR3 is made up of 15 amino acids. The CDR3 region has the DNA TGTGCCAGCTCACCACAAGTAGCGGGAGGCCATGAGCAGTTCTTC. This codes for CASSPQVAGGHEQFF.

This chain links TRBV15 with TRBJ2-5; TRBD2 matches 11 bases. Trimming removed 5 bases from V and 3 bases from J; junction bases left unmatched: 2. The CDR3 extends over 14 amino acids. Germline V gene data show CDR1 as LNHNV and CDR2 as YYDKDF (reference sequence). The DNA of the CDR3 is TGTGCCACCAGCCCGGGACTAGCGGAAGAGACCCAGTACTTC. This translates into CATSPGLAEETQYF.

This rearrangement joins TRBV6-5 to TRBJ2-7; a weak D match, TRBD2 (6 bases). The CDR3 contains 14 residues. The V gene lost 1 base and the J gene lost 5 bases, with 12 bases spanning the gap. In germline, CDR1 is MNHEY, CDR2 SVGAGI. CDR3 residues: CASSYYPGRNEQYF. The CDR3 DNA follows: TGTGCCAGCAGTTACTACCCAGGGAGGAACGAGCAGTACTTC.

V is TRBV19 and J is TRBJ1-1, with TRBD1 as a possible D gene (6 bases). The CDR3 is made up of 13 amino acids. V was clipped by 3 bases and J by 10 bases, with 15 bases between them. CDR1 and CDR2 from the germline V gene are LNHDA and SQIVND (reference sequence). CDR3 in DNA: TGTGCCAGTAGTATCACCAGGGGCGGGGGAGCTTTCTTT. Protein: CASSITRGGGAFF.

This clone has a handful of counts. V gene TRBV6-5 combines with J gene TRBJ1-1, with 8 bases aligning to TRBD1. The ends lost 7 bases at V and 5 bases at J; junction bases unmatched: 9. Germline V gene sequence: CDR1 MNHEY, CDR2 SVGAGI. The CDR3 is 14 amino acids. CDR3 DNA sequence: TGTGCCAGCATGTGGACAGGGAGTGGAACTGAAGCTTTCTTT. Protein product: CASMWTGSGTEAFF.

The V gene is TRBV29-1, the J gene TRBJ1-2; D unclear. V lost 5 bases and J lost 6, with 13 bases in between. The CDR3 has 12 residues. The germline CDR1 and CDR2 sequences are SQVTM and ANQGSEA. The DNA of the CDR3 is TGCAGCGTTCCAGACCCGCCTCATGGCTACACCTTC. The encoded protein is CSVPDPPHGYTF.

The V and J genes are TRBV4-1 and TRBJ1-2, with D hard to call. The V gene's germline CDR1 is MGHRA and CDR2 YSYEKL. Trimming removed 1 base at V and 0 bases at J, with 3 bases between. There are 13 residues in the CDR3. CDR3 amino acids: CASSQVSNYGYTF. As DNA, the CDR3 is TGCGCCAGCAGCCAAGTATCTAACTATGGCTACACCTTC.

V usage is TRBV30 and J usage is TRBJ1-5, with 8 bases aligning to TRBD1. V was pared by 0 bases and J by 4 bases, with 2 bases of the junction left unmatched. The CDR3 consists of 14 residues. CDR1 is GTSNPN, CDR2 SVGIG, per germline (reference sequence). This CDR3 reads CAWSVGQGNQPQHF. In DNA, the CDR3 is TGTGCCTGGAGTGTTGGACAGGGAAATCAGCCCCAGCATTTT.